Reported below is one T cell receptor (beta chain). Its antigen specificity is not known. Base quality data are lacking; no much larger clone is found one base away. The data belong to a study of brain T cells in children with intractable seizures (dated by TCRdb to about 2021). Turning to the overall study: Resected brain tissue from over 50 pediatric epilepsy surgery cases was initially screened for immune gene transcripts with a NanoString immunology panel. Among the roughly twelve selected surgery cases, eight also had pre-surgery blood sequenced, leaving four with brain tissue only.

Paper-wide results and their limitations: Viral specificity was inferred solely from CDR3 sequence similarity, and the HCMV serostatus of the patients was not known. Because pre- and post-surgery blood were sequenced to different depths, clones absent from the pre-surgery sample may reflect undersampling.

The immunoSEQ assay was used to generate TCR beta chain sequences from genomic DNA. As for the authors' bioinformatics: Any CDR3 sequence that did not begin with the conserved framework cysteine at position 104 was removed by hand. To get clonality, the normalized Shannon's Diversity Index was subtracted from one, giving values from 0 (maximal diversity) to 1 (oligoclonal). To check whether a given CDR3 had different frequencies in two samples, for example brain versus blood, chi-squared comparison-of-proportions tests were used. Public clonotypes were identified by searching immuneACCESS, and similarity to known antiviral clonotypes was assessed with the VDJdb browser. Not all clones reach the TCRdb copy of this immuneACCESS table, which keeps in-frame sequences only. Checked studies attribute under half of the gap to unresolved V genes and leave the rest unexplained. V and J calls and clone size come straight from that table; D and trimming were deduced from the DNA. The sample table contains under 400,000 clones; only one count was recorded for over 90% of them. The top ten constitute 5.7% of the sample.

In the paper's terms, the time point label means: blood from clinic visit 5 months post-surgery; TSC patient then seizure free. The surgery cases with the highest brain T cell transcript signatures were chosen for TCR beta chain sequencing of brain tissue, and also of blood when blood was available. Patients had been treated with at least one anti-epileptic drug before surgery. The TCR-sequenced patients were children whose drug-resistant epilepsy was caused by tuberous sclerosis complex, focal cortical dysplasia, Rasmussen encephalitis or hemimegalencephaly. The Monarch genomic DNA purification kit was used to extract bulk genomic DNA from unsorted brain tissue and whole blood. V is cut back by 4 bases and J by 12 bases, with 16 bases in the junction unmatched. CDR3 length: 15 amino acids, cysteine to phenylalanine. The read is trimmed to its CDR3 DNA, 45 bases read in frame from base 1. Per the germline V gene (reference sequence), SGHNT is the CDR1 and YYREEE is the CDR2.

This clonotype was sampled from a boy less than two years old with tuberous sclerosis and intractable seizures. The sequenced sample was peripheral blood, obtained roughly 5 months after surgery. The receptor chain draws on TRBV5-4 and TRBJ2-1; a stretch of 7 junction bases matches TRBD2. The CDR3 corresponds to CASSPPGGRVTGQFF. In nucleotide form, the sequence is TGTGCCAGCAGCCCCCCCGGGGGGAGGGTCACGGGGCAGTTCTTC.